A single sample is the source of the 9 T cell receptor beta chains below, sequenced in a study of shared clonotypes between healthy human individuals. Sequencing used immunoSEQ multiplex PCR; TCRdb keeps in-frame clones, though not all of them. The top ten hold around 0.14% of the sample, which has about 2.4 million clones, around 94% seen once. Sequencing was performed on naive CD4+ T cells sorted from blood. The subset is: CD45RA+ positively selected. Receptor source: a man aged 18 to 30 in good health.

This chain connects TRBV5-6 to TRBJ2-7; D unclear. With 2 bases removed from V and 4 bases from J, the gap between germline ends came to 16 bases. There are 15 residues in the CDR3. Germline V gene lookup returns CDR1 SGHDT and CDR2 YYEEEE. In nucleotides, the CDR3 is TGTGCCAGCAGCTTATTGGCAGGAATTCTTTACGAGCAGTACTTC. This gives the protein CASSLLAGILYEQYF.

The V call is TRBV19, the J call TRBJ1-2, with 7 bases aligning to TRBD1. In germline, CDR1 is LNHDA, CDR2 SQIVND (reference sequence). The CDR3 runs 14 residues. V was clipped by 7 bases and J by 4 bases; unmatched bases: 9. CDR3: CASNLGGRGYGYTF. CDR3 nucleotide sequence: TGTGCCAGTAACCTAGGGGGCCGGGGCTATGGCTACACCTTC.

The chain has TRBV10-3 and TRBJ1-3; the D is unclear. This CDR3 is built from 16 residues. V was trimmed by 4 bases and J by 0 bases, leaving 13 bases between them. CDR1 ENHRY and CDR2 SYGVKD come from the germline V gene. The CDR3, as DNA: TGTGCCATCAGTGCCCGGGAGTCGGGCTCTGGAAACACCATATATTTT. Translation gives CAISARESGSGNTIYF.

The CDR3 region is CASSPEFSYNEQFF. In DNA form, the CDR3 reads TGTGCCAGCAGCCCGGAGTTCTCCTACAATGAGCAGTTCTTC. The chain links TRBV11-2 to TRBJ2-1; D gene ambiguous. The V end was cut by 5 bases, the J end by 0 bases, with 8 bases between. CDR1 and CDR2 (germline): SGHAT, FQNNGV. This CDR3 is built from 14 residues.

This chain connects TRBV30 to TRBJ1-3; unclear D gene. Germline loops: CDR1 GTSNPN, CDR2 SVGIG (reference sequence). This CDR3 contains 13 residues. Trimming left V 8 bases short and J 4 bases short, with 15 bases between. Written as DNA, the CDR3 is TGTGCCCGAAAGCGGGTAGGAGGAAACACCATATATTTT. This encodes CARKRVGGNTIYF.

The genes are TRBV7-6 and TRBJ2-2; 10 bases fit TRBD2. After removal of 0 bases from V and 10 bases from J, the junction contained 8 bases not matched to a gene. Germline lookup yields CDR1 SGHVS and CDR2 FNYEAQ. This CDR3 comprises 16 residues. The CDR3 is CASSLANGGLAPELFF. DNA of the CDR3: TGTGCCAGCAGCTTAGCGAATGGGGGACTAGCGCCGGAGCTGTTTTTT.

The J gene is TRBJ1-6, the V gene TRBV5-1, with 7 bases matching TRBD1. The CDR3 has 15 residues. J gave up 6 bases and V 0 bases, and 3 bases lay outside the gene matches. In germline, CDR1 is SGHRS, CDR2 YFSETQ. The CDR3 spells CASSLGDSFNSPLHF. CDR3 in DNA: TGCGCCAGCAGCTTGGGGGACAGCTTTAATTCACCCCTCCACTTT.

This chain uses TRBV5-1 with TRBJ2-1; 13 bases line up with TRBD2. The trim removed 4 bases at V and 6 bases at J, leaving 7 bases unmatched. CDR3 length equals 16 residues. In germline, CDR1 is SGHRS, CDR2 YFSETQ. Written as DNA, the CDR3 is TGCGCCAGCAGCCTCACCGGGACTAGCGGGGCCAATGAGCAGTTCTTC. Its translation is CASSLTGTSGANEQFF.

The chain couples TRBV2 to TRBJ1-2; 11 bases map to TRBD1. The CDR3 totals 14 residues. CDR1 and CDR2 (germline): SNHLY, FYNNEI. The trim removed 7 bases at V and 6 bases at J, leaving 7 bases unmatched. The CDR3 DNA is TGTGCCAGCAACCTAGGACAGGGGGCGGATGGCTACACCTTC. Residues: CASNLGQGADGYTF.